One sample yielded the 18 T cell receptor beta chains listed below, sequenced in a study of control samples from healthy donors and cancer patients. Clones were read by immunoSEQ multiplex PCR, and TCRdb kept only the in-frame ones, dropping some. This table has over 150,000 clones, just over 90% appearing once. Sequencing input: blood. The receptors originated from a man aged 25-45 years in good health.

The CDR3 region has the DNA TGTGCCAGCAGCCCGAGAGAGCTGATCACTGAAGCTTTCTTT. As protein: CASSPRELITEAFF. The V and J genes are TRBV4-2 and TRBJ1-1; D is ambiguous. V lost 4 bases, J lost 4 bases, and 13 bases lay in between. CDR1 LGHNA and CDR2 YNFKEQ come from the germline V gene. The CDR3 has 14 residues.

The chain employs TRBV12-3 or TRBV12-4 and TRBJ2-1; 9 positions agree with TRBD2. Losses at the gene ends were 6 bases for V and 9 bases for J; bases not matched to a gene: 3. There are 12 residues in the CDR3. The CDR3 is CASRGLAGEQFF. CDR3 coding DNA: TGTGCCAGCAGGGGACTAGCTGGTGAGCAGTTCTTC.

The gene calls are TRBV27 and TRBJ2-7; unclear D gene. This CDR3 comprises 13 residues. Per the germline V gene, CDR1 is MNHEY and CDR2 is SMNVEV (reference sequence). V gave up 6 bases and J gave up 3 bases, with 12 bases separating them. The CDR3 is CASSPIGNYEQYF. Written as DNA, the CDR3 is TGTGCCAGCAGCCCTATCGGTAACTACGAGCAGTACTTC.

The chain employs TRBV6-5 and TRBJ1-2; D perhaps matches TRBD1 (6 bases). Trimming pared 2 bases from V and 7 bases from J, leaving 11 bases between. The germline CDR1 and CDR2 sequences are MNHEY and SVGAGI. This CDR3 has 13 residues. The CDR3: CASSYQGSGGYTF. The CDR3 DNA is TGTGCCAGCAGTTACCAGGGGTCGGGTGGCTACACCTTC.

V usage is TRBV6-6 and J usage is TRBJ1-4; TRBD1 matches at 9 bases. The V gene's germline CDR1 is MNHNY and CDR2 SVGAGI (reference sequence). This CDR3 is 16 amino acids long. The J segment lost 2 bases and the V segment lost 5 bases, leaving 6 bases of the junction unmatched. The CDR3 protein is CASSTGGWGTNEKLFF. Here the CDR3 DNA reads TGTGCCAGCAGTACAGGGGGCTGGGGGACTAATGAAAAACTGTTTTTT.

This chain joins TRBV18 and TRBJ1-1; no firm D call. This CDR3 contains 16 residues. Germline V gene lookup returns CDR1 KGHSH and CDR2 LQKENI. The V end lost 0 bases, the J end lost 1 base, and 12 bases lay between the germline ends. Written as DNA, the CDR3 is TGTGCCAGCTCACCACCCGGGAGCGTACGGAACACTGAAGCTTTCTTT. Translated: CASSPPGSVRNTEAFF.

V usage is TRBV6-6 and J usage is TRBJ2-7, with a weak D call TRBD2 (7 bases). Deletions cut 6 bases from V and 4 bases from J, with 19 bases between. CDR3 length: 15 residues. Germline assignment: CDR1 MNHNY and CDR2 SVGAGI (reference sequence). The CDR3 is CASSRGGGGAYEQYF. CDR3 coding DNA: TGTGCCAGCAGCCGTGGTGGTGGGGGGGCTTACGAGCAGTACTTC.

This chain joins TRBV30 and TRBJ2-2; tentative D call: TRBD2 (7 bases). The CDR3 contains 15 residues. V was shortened by 0 bases and J by 7 bases, with 15 bases between the two germline ends. Looked up from germline, CDR1 is GTSNPN and CDR2 is SVGIG (reference sequence). In DNA, the CDR3 is TGTGCCTGGAGTGTACGGCGGGGGCGTATCGGGGAGCTGTTTTTT. Protein: CAWSVRRGRIGELFF. Full variable domain (outside the CDR3, taken from reference TRBV30 and TRBJ2-2): SQTIHQWPATLVQPVGSPLSLECTVEGTSNPNLYWYRQAAGRGLQLLFYSVGIGQISSEVPQNLSASRPQDRQFILSSKKLLLSDSGFYLCAWSVRRGRIGELFFGEGSRLTVL.

V and J are TRBV9 and TRBJ2-3; 7 bases line up with TRBD1. J lost 2 bases, V lost 0 bases, and 6 bases had no gene match. CDR1 and CDR2 (germline): SGDLS, YYNGEE. The CDR3 loop spans 16 amino acids. CDR3 sequence reads: CASSVVGGANTDTQYF. Here the CDR3 DNA reads TGTGCCAGCAGCGTAGTAGGGGGCGCGAACACAGATACGCAGTATTTT.

The gene calls are TRBV6-2 or TRBV6-3 and TRBJ1-2; D is perhaps TRBD1 (6 bases). CDR3 length: 13 amino acids. Trimming cost V 0 bases and J 7 bases, with 9 bases left between them. CDR1 and CDR2 (germline): MNHEY, SVGEGT. The CDR3 sequence is CASSYSGGRGYTF. CDR3 DNA: TGTGCCAGCAGTTACTCCGGGGGCCGTGGCTACACCTTC.

The rearrangement uses TRBV9 and TRBJ1-6; 7 positions match TRBD1. Germline V gives CDR1 SGDLS, CDR2 YYNGEE. The CDR3 length is 13 residues. V was pared by 3 bases and J by 6 bases, with 0 bases of the junction left unmatched. The CDR3 is CASSDRGNSPLHF. CDR3 bases: TGTGCCAGCAGCGACAGGGGTAATTCACCCCTCCACTTT.

This clone was seen once. This chain joins TRBV28 and TRBJ1-6; D call uncertain. Germline CDR1 reads MDHEN; CDR2 reads SYDVKM. Deletions cut 2 bases from V and 5 bases from J, with 1 base between. The CDR3 is 12 residues long. The DNA for the CDR3 is TGTGCCAGCAGTTTAAATAATTCACCCCTCCACTTT. Translation: CASSLNNSPLHF.

This chain joins TRBV12-3 or TRBV12-4 and TRBJ1-5; TRBD1 is a possible D gene (5 bases). V was pared by 6 bases and J by 6 bases, with 12 bases between. The CDR3 has 13 amino acids. Here the CDR3 DNA reads TGTGCCAGCAGCCTGCAGGGAGGTCAGCCCCAGCATTTT. It translates to CASSLQGGQPQHF.

The V and J genes are TRBV6-1 and TRBJ1-5, with D maybe TRBD1 (6 bases). The CDR3 is 16 amino acids. CDR1 is MNHNS and CDR2 is SASEGT in the germline V gene. Trimming took off 1 base at V and 11 bases at J, with 21 bases between the two ends. Here the CDR3 DNA reads TGTGCCAGCAGTGAAGTGGCCTTCGGGAGGCAGGGGACCCAGCATTTT. It encodes CASSEVAFGRQGTQHF.

V gene TRBV7-9 combines with J gene TRBJ2-2; possible D gene TRBD1, 6 bases. This CDR3 region has 14 residues. Trimming shortened V by 1 base and J by 6 bases, and 9 bases separated the two germline ends. CDR1 and CDR2 (germline): SEHNR, FQNEAQ (reference sequence). The CDR3 nucleotides are TGTGCCAGCAGCTTAGACCAGGGGTCCGGGGAGCTGTTTTTT. Translation: CASSLDQGSGELFF.

The chain joins TRBV7-9 to TRBJ1-1; D possibly corresponds to TRBD1 (5 bases). Trimming cost V 5 bases and J 7 bases, with 11 bases left between them. The CDR3 extends over 12 amino acids. The germline V gene has CDR1 SEHNR and CDR2 FQNEAQ (reference sequence). CDR3 coding DNA: TGTGCCAGCAGCCGGACACCCCGTGAAGCTTTCTTT. This codes for CASSRTPREAFF.

V and J are TRBV5-1 and TRBJ1-1; a weak D match, TRBD1 (6 bases). V gave up 1 base and J gave up 1 base, with 8 bases separating them. Germline CDR1 and CDR2: SGHRS and YFSETQ. CDR3 size: 14 residues. The CDR3 is CASSLLQGNTEAFF. The CDR3 DNA sequence: TGCGCCAGCAGCTTGCTACAGGGGAACACTGAAGCTTTCTTT.

This clone was seen just once. The gene calls are TRBV6-5 and TRBJ1-2; D uncertain. In germline, CDR1 is MNHEY, CDR2 SVGAGI. The ends were cut back, 7 bases at V and 5 bases at J, with 20 bases in the middle. The CDR3 contains 15 residues. CDR3 loop: CASTANYGDGYGYTF. The CDR3 DNA reads as TGTGCCAGCACCGCAAACTACGGGGATGGGTATGGCTACACCTTC.